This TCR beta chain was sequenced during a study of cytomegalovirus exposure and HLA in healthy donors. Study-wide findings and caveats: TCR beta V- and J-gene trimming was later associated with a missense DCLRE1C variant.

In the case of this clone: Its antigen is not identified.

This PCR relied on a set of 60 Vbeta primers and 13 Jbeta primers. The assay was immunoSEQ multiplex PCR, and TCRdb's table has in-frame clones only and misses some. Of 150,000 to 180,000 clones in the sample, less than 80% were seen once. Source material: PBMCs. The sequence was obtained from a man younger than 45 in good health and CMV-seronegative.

CDR3 sequence (DNA): TGTGCCAGCAGTTTAAGTTGGCAGGGGGGCACCGGGGAGCTGTTTTTT. Translating gives CASSLSWQGGTGELFF. This chain links TRBV28 with TRBJ2-2; the D gene is possibly TRBD1 (7 bases). The CDR3 runs 16 residues. Germline V gives CDR1 MDHEN, CDR2 SYDVKM. V was cut by 2 bases and J by 4 bases, with 14 bases left in between. The full variable domain, completed using reference TRBV28 and TRBJ2-2, is DVKVTQSSRYLVKRTGEKVFLECVQDMDHENMFWYRQDPGLGLRLIYFSYDVKMKEKGDIPEGYSVSREKKERFSLILESASTNQTSMYLCASSLSWQGGTGELFFGEGSRLTVL.